These 15 T cell receptor beta chains share one sample of origin, sequenced in a study of shared clonotypes between healthy human individuals. The repertoire was sequenced with immunoSEQ multiplex PCR; TCRdb's copy has only in-frame clones and lacks some. The sample lists around 1.9 million clones, about 93% seen once, with more than 1.5% in the top ten. Naive CD8 cells lacked CD45RO and underwent positive selection for CCR7, leaving out terminally differentiated effector memory CD45RA+ cells. Sequenced: naive CD8+ T cells from PBMCs. The origin of the receptors is a man younger than 30 in good health. Some clones in this sample may be carry-over from other donors' samples.

The chain links TRBV7-8 to TRBJ1-2; D perhaps matches TRBD1 (5 bases). This CDR3 contains 15 residues. Between the trimmed V and J ends, which lost 5 bases and 8 bases, there was a span of 21 bases. The germline V gene has CDR1 SGHVS and CDR2 FQNEAQ. CDR3 sequence reads: CASSPAGGSSRGYTF. The CDR3 coding sequence is TGTGCCAGCAGCCCAGCTGGGGGTAGTAGTAGGGGCTACACCTTC.

The chain joins TRBV27 to TRBJ2-7, with D maybe TRBD1 (6 bases). CDR3 length: 13 residues. Germline V gives CDR1 MNHEY, CDR2 SMNVEV (reference sequence). V was shortened by 2 bases and J by 5 bases, with 10 bases between the two germline ends. As DNA, the CDR3 is TGTGCCAGCAGTTTAACAGGGATCCACGAGCAGTACTTC. This codes for CASSLTGIHEQYF.

The chain recombines TRBV28 with TRBJ1-4; D possibly corresponds to TRBD1 (5 bases). V lost 0 bases and J 8 bases, leaving 13 bases between the germline ends. The CDR3 length is 15 residues. Germline CDR1 and CDR2: MDHEN and SYDVKM. The CDR3 loop is CASSLWGRTMEKLFF. DNA of the CDR3: TGTGCCAGCAGTTTATGGGGACGGACAATGGAAAAACTGTTTTTT.

The chain has TRBV18 and TRBJ1-5, with D maybe TRBD1 (5 bases). The CDR3 length is 16 residues. CDR1 and CDR2 (germline): KGHSH, LQKENI. The V and J ends lost 3 bases and 2 bases respectively, with 14 bases between them. In DNA form, the CDR3 reads TGTGCCAGCTCACCCCGGGACTTACATCGCAATCAGCCCCAGCATTTT. The encoded protein is CASSPRDLHRNQPQHF.

V usage is TRBV10-1 and J usage is TRBJ2-4; the match to TRBD1 covers 11 bases. CDR1 and CDR2 from the germline V gene are WNHNN and SYGVQD (reference sequence). Unmatched junction bases numbered 22, after V lost 8 bases and J lost 7 bases. The length of the CDR3 is 19 residues. CDR3 bases: TGCGCCAGCTGGATTGCGATCAGGACAGGGGGCGACAAGGGGAACATTCAGTACTTC. Translating it yields CASWIAIRTGGDKGNIQYF.

V is TRBV6-5 and J is TRBJ1-4, with a possible D match to TRBD1 (6 bases). Trimming left V 6 bases short and J 5 bases short, with 13 bases between. Germline loops: CDR1 MNHEY, CDR2 SVGAGI. This CDR3 has 14 amino acids. This CDR3 reads CASRDGTRNEKLFF. CDR3 DNA: TGTGCCAGCAGGGACGGGACACGAAATGAAAAACTGTTTTTT.

V and J are TRBV7-9 and TRBJ2-2, with D possibly being TRBD2 (6 bases). Germline V CDR1 and CDR2: SEHNR, FQNEAQ (reference sequence). CDR3 length equals 14 residues. Trimming took off 5 bases at V and 5 bases at J, with 12 bases between the two ends. CDR3 region: CASSEGTGTGELFF. As DNA, the CDR3 is TGTGCCAGCAGCGAAGGGACTGGGACCGGGGAGCTGTTTTTT.

The chain employs TRBV7-9 and TRBJ2-2, with 11 bases fitting TRBD2. The germline CDR1 and CDR2 sequences are SEHNR and FQNEAQ (reference sequence). CDR3 length: 17 amino acids. V shed 5 bases and J 3 bases; nucleotides not matched to a gene: 8. This chain's CDR3 is CASSDPTSGTDTGELFF. The CDR3 DNA follows: TGTGCCAGCAGCGACCCGACTAGCGGGACGGACACCGGGGAGCTGTTTTTT.

This clone was found a few times. The chain links TRBV4-1 to TRBJ2-2, with unresolved D. V lost 4 bases to trimming and J lost 2 bases, with 5 bases between them. Germline V CDR1 and CDR2: MGHRA, YSYEKL. The CDR3 loop spans 13 amino acids. CDR3 amino acids: CASSLPNTGELFF. The CDR3 region has the DNA TGCGCCAGCAGCCTACCTAACACCGGGGAGCTGTTTTTT.

This clone was counted a single time. Other DNA sequences of this sample code for an identical CDR3. This sequence joins TRBV27 and TRBJ2-7; possibly TRBD1 or TRBD2 for D (5 bases each). Trimming pared 3 bases from V and 0 bases from J, leaving 9 bases between. Germline lookup yields CDR1 MNHEY and CDR2 SMNVEV (reference sequence). The CDR3 is 14 amino acids. CDR3 loop: CASSFAGSSYEQYF. As DNA, the CDR3 is TGTGCCAGCAGTTTTGCAGGGAGCTCCTACGAGCAGTACTTC.

This rearrangement joins TRBV27 to TRBJ2-7; TRBD1 might be the D (5 bases). CDR1 is MNHEY and CDR2 is SMNVEV in the germline V gene (reference sequence). The CDR3 has 13 amino acids. V was shortened by 4 bases and J by 4 bases, with 11 bases between the two germline ends. The CDR3 DNA is TGTGCCAGCAGTTCCAGGGTAGGATACGAGCAGTACTTC. Translation gives CASSSRVGYEQYF.

The gene calls are TRBV19 and TRBJ2-1, with 7 bases fitting TRBD1. Germline V lookup: CDR1 LNHDA, CDR2 SQIVND (reference sequence). The CDR3 is 16 residues long. Trimming at V came to 4 bases and at J to 0 bases, leaving 6 bases not matched to a gene. The CDR3 bases are TGTGCCAGTAGTACGACAGGGTTGGGCTCCTACAATGAGCAGTTCTTC. It is translated as CASSTTGLGSYNEQFF.

This sequence joins TRBV11-2 and TRBJ2-7, with 9 bases identical to TRBD2. CDR3 length: 15 amino acids. The trim removed 7 bases at V and 7 bases at J, leaving 14 bases unmatched. Germline V gene lookup returns CDR1 SGHAT and CDR2 FQNNGV. The CDR3 DNA reads as TGTGCCAGCATTTCATCGGCGGGAGGGGAGGGTGAGCAGTACTTC. Translation gives CASISSAGGEGEQYF.

This sequence joins TRBV4-2 and TRBJ2-7, with D unclear. The CDR3 has 16 residues. The germline V gene encodes CDR1 LGHNA and CDR2 YNFKEQ. V dropped 1 base and J dropped 0 bases, with 13 bases sitting between them. The CDR3 nucleotides read TGTGCCAGCAGCCAAGCCTATAATCAACCCTCCTACGAGCAGTACTTC. It is translated as CASSQAYNQPSYEQYF.

The chain carries TRBV19 and TRBJ1-2; possibly TRBD1 for D (5 bases). Germline V CDR1 and CDR2: LNHDA, SQIVND (reference sequence). CDR3 length: 12 amino acids. V was trimmed by 7 bases and J by 4 bases, leaving 10 bases between them. The CDR3: CASTGFPYGYTF. CDR3 sequence (DNA): TGTGCCAGTACAGGGTTTCCCTATGGCTACACCTTC.